The clone carrying this T cell receptor beta chain has a count of ten or more. This sample stems from a study of identical twins. TCRdb recomputed calls from the 5' RACE reads with MiXCR, one row per CDR3 protein. The top ten clones hold roughly 3% of a sample with around 570,000 distinct CDR3 sequences, 9.6% of them seen once. Trimming shortened V by 5 bases and J by 2 bases, and 8 bases separated the two germline ends. CDR3 size: 13 residues. This sample also appeared in a second study, on yellow fever vaccine responses in identical twins.

This TCR derives from a woman between 18 and 30 years old in good health. The material sequenced was PBMCs. This sequence joins TRBV12-3 or TRBV12-4 and TRBJ2-3; D gene uncertain. The CDR3 nucleotides read TGTGCCAGCAGTAGACTTATCACAGATACGCAGTATTTT. Translation gives CASSRLITDTQYF.